Each of the 26 T cell receptor beta chains below was sequenced from the same sample in a study of blood T cell repertoires in COVID-19. TCRdb's table, derived via immunoSEQ multiplex PCR, lists solely in-frame clones and lacks some. Of about 270,000 clones listed, approximately 90% are singletons. Material: PBMCs or T cells enriched from blood (not recorded which). The receptors were sampled from a woman aged 30 to 39 with acute COVID-19.

The chain recombines TRBV27 with TRBJ2-7; 10 nucleotides align to TRBD2. This CDR3 comprises 15 residues. Germline loops: CDR1 MNHEY, CDR2 SMNVEV (reference sequence). V was clipped by 0 bases and J by 7 bases; unmatched bases: 6. This CDR3 is CASSLSAGGPGEQYF. In nucleotides, the CDR3 is TGTGCCAGCAGTTTATCAGCGGGAGGGCCGGGAGAGCAGTACTTC.

The rearrangement uses TRBV27 and TRBJ2-1; 8 bases fit TRBD1. This CDR3 region has 16 residues. Unmatched junction bases numbered 14, after V lost 5 bases and J lost 8 bases. Germline CDR1 reads MNHEY; CDR2 reads SMNVEV (reference sequence). The chain's CDR3 is CASSPKTGGGFDEQFF. The DNA of the CDR3 is TGTGCCAGCAGTCCAAAAACAGGGGGAGGTTTCGATGAGCAGTTCTTC.

The chain links TRBV29-1 to TRBJ1-1; weak D call: TRBD1 (6 bases). This CDR3 has 12 residues. The germline V gene encodes CDR1 SQVTM and CDR2 ANQGSEA. Trimming took 6 bases from V and 6 from J, leaving 14 bases between them. The CDR3 DNA reads as TGCAGCGTCCTAAGGGGGTATGCTGAAGCTTTCTTT. This encodes CSVLRGYAEAFF.

The chain is built from TRBV4-3 and TRBJ1-2; possible D gene TRBD1, 5 bases. This CDR3 region has 16 residues. Germline V gives CDR1 LGHNA, CDR2 YSLEER. V lost 0 bases and J 6 bases, leaving 17 bases between the germline ends. CDR3 amino acids: CASSQDMGGFDDGYTF. The CDR3 DNA reads TGCGCCAGCAGCCAAGATATGGGGGGATTCGACGATGGCTACACCTTC.

This chain uses TRBV6-5 with TRBJ1-3; D is ambiguous. The CDR3 loop spans 15 amino acids. Germline CDR1 and CDR2: MNHEY and SVGAGI. V was cut by 6 bases and J by 2 bases, with 14 bases left in between. Written as DNA, the CDR3 is TGTGCCAGCAGACGCCTGGAGGTGGCTGGAAACACCATATATTTT. This translates into CASRRLEVAGNTIYF.

This clone was counted only a few times. The rearrangement uses TRBV5-4 and TRBJ2-1; 8 bases are a match to TRBD1. Germline V lookup: CDR1 SGHNT, CDR2 YYREEE (reference sequence). V lost 7 bases and J lost 6; bases outside the gene matches: 3. The CDR3 is 12 amino acids. CDR3 DNA: TGTGCCAGCGGAACAGGGGGCAATGAGCAGTTCTTC. Its protein product is CASGTGGNEQFF.

The chain has TRBV4-3 and TRBJ2-6, with D tentatively TRBD1 (6 bases). This CDR3 has 16 amino acids. Germline V gene lookup returns CDR1 LGHNA and CDR2 YSLEER. V was clipped by 0 bases and J by 1 base, with 7 bases between them. CDR3 sequence: CASSQDGTSGANVLTF. DNA of the CDR3: TGCGCCAGCAGCCAAGATGGGACATCTGGGGCCAACGTCCTGACTTTC.

The J gene is TRBJ1-2, the V gene TRBV28; 7 bases are a match to TRBD1. The CDR3 runs 12 residues. Germline V CDR1 and CDR2: MDHEN, SYDVKM. J lost 5 bases, V lost 10 bases, and 7 bases had no gene match. Written as DNA, the CDR3 is TGTGCCACTTCGGACAGGATATATGGCTACACCTTC. This gives the protein CATSDRIYGYTF.

This chain connects TRBV27 to TRBJ2-7, with D possibly matching TRBD2 (7 bases). CDR3 length equals 17 residues. V was trimmed by 3 bases and J by 2 bases, leaving 20 bases between them. The germline gives CDR1 MNHEY, CDR2 SMNVEV (reference sequence). This CDR3 reads CASSFALGGPATYEQYF. CDR3 bases: TGTGCCAGCAGTTTCGCCCTCGGGGGGCCTGCGACCTACGAGCAGTACTTC.

The CDR3 DNA reads as TGTGCCAGCAGCATCACAGGGCCCGGGGCCAACGTCCTGACTTTC. Its translation: CASSITGPGANVLTF. The rearrangement joins TRBV9 to TRBJ2-6, with a possible D match to TRBD1 (6 bases). The ends were cut back, 4 bases at V and 4 bases at J, with 12 bases in the middle. This CDR3 has 15 residues. Germline V gene sequence: CDR1 SGDLS, CDR2 YYNGEE. Using reference TRBV9 and TRBJ2-6 for the parts outside the CDR3, the full variable domain is DSGVTQTPKHLITATGQRVTLRCSPRSGDLSVYWYQQSLDQGLQFLIQYYNGEERAKGNILERFSAQQFPDLHSELNLSSLELGDSALYFCASSITGPGANVLTFGAGSRLTVL.

The V call is TRBV19, the J call TRBJ2-2; TRBD1 aligns across 7 bases. V gave up 3 bases and J gave up 4 bases; unmatched junction bases: 8. The CDR3 has 16 residues. The germline CDR1 and CDR2 sequences are LNHDA and SQIVND (reference sequence). The CDR3, as DNA: TGTGCCAGTAGTATTGGGACAGCCCTACCCACCGGGGAGCTGTTTTTT. It is translated as CASSIGTALPTGELFF.

The chain carries TRBV10-3 and TRBJ2-7, with D tentatively TRBD2 (5 bases). The CDR3 spans 15 residues. V was clipped by 0 bases and J by 5 bases, with 14 bases between them. Looked up from germline, CDR1 is ENHRY and CDR2 is SYGVKD. Here the CDR3 DNA reads TGTGCCATCAGTGAGTCTAGAGGGAGCGGCGACGAGCAGTACTTC. It codes for CAISESRGSGDEQYF.

The J gene is TRBJ1-5, the V gene TRBV30, with D perhaps TRBD1 (5 bases). V was pared by 0 bases and J by 1 base, with 10 bases between. This CDR3 is 15 amino acids long. Germline V gives CDR1 GTSNPN, CDR2 SVGIG (reference sequence). The CDR3 sequence is CAWSVREGSNQPQHF. CDR3 nucleotides: TGTGCCTGGAGTGTAAGGGAGGGGAGCAATCAGCCCCAGCATTTT.

V usage is TRBV24-1 and J usage is TRBJ1-2; D is unresolved. Looked up from germline, CDR1 is KGHDR and CDR2 is SFDVKD. The CDR3 has 11 residues. V was shortened by 6 bases and J by 10 bases, with 11 bases between the two germline ends. The CDR3 bases are TGTGCCACCAGTTTCGGGGTTGACTACACCTTC. This codes for CATSFGVDYTF.

This clone occurred once. CDR3 amino acids: CASSQDGSGRTGELFF. Written as DNA, the CDR3 is TGTGCCAGCAGCCAAGATGGTAGCGGGAGAACCGGGGAGCTGTTTTTT. The rearrangement uses TRBV14 and TRBJ2-2; 9 nucleotides match TRBD2. Per the germline V gene, CDR1 is SGHDN and CDR2 is FVKESK. V lost 0 bases to trimming and J lost 5 bases; unmatched junction nucleotides: 4. CDR3 length: 16 amino acids.

The chain uses TRBV10-3 and TRBJ1-1; 10 bases agree with TRBD1. Germline CDR1 is ENHRY and CDR2 is SYGVKD. Trimming took 5 bases from V and 1 from J; bases not matched to a gene: 1. The CDR3 is 14 amino acids. CDR3: CAISRTGGNTEAFF. CDR3 DNA sequence: TGTGCCATCAGTAGGACAGGGGGGAACACTGAAGCTTTCTTT.

The CDR3 nucleotides read TGCAGTGCTAGTGGGGGGGCTAGCGGGTTGTTAAACGAGCAGTACTTC. Protein product: CSASGGASGLLNEQYF. The chain is built from TRBV20-1 and TRBJ2-7, with TRBD2 matching 8 bases. V gave up 3 bases and J gave up 5 bases; unmatched junction bases: 15. This CDR3 has 16 residues. Germline CDR1 reads DFQATT; CDR2 reads SNEGSKA (reference sequence).

This rearrangement joins TRBV15 to TRBJ2-2; the match to TRBD1 covers 11 bases. The V segment lost 5 bases and the J segment 5 bases; nucleotides outside the gene matches: 4. The CDR3 consists of 15 residues. Germline CDR1 is LNHNV and CDR2 is YYDKDF (reference sequence). CDR3 residues: CATSSGQGATGELFF. CDR3 in DNA: TGTGCCACCAGCTCCGGACAGGGGGCAACCGGGGAGCTGTTTTTT.

The chain links TRBV6-5 to TRBJ2-7; a possible D gene is TRBD1 (6 bases). This CDR3 comprises 11 residues. Germline V CDR1 and CDR2: MNHEY, SVGAGI. V was shortened by 5 bases and J by 7 bases, with 9 bases between the two germline ends. CDR3 in amino acids: CASSPRGEQYF. CDR3 in DNA: TGTGCCAGCAGTCCCAGGGGAGAGCAGTACTTC.

This rearrangement joins TRBV7-2 to TRBJ2-4; 7 bases align to TRBD2. CDR3 length equals 14 residues. After removal of 3 bases from V and 3 bases from J, the junction contained 2 bases not matched to a gene. Germline CDR1 reads SGHTA; CDR2 reads FQGNSA. CDR3 sequence: CASSLGGSKNIQYF. CDR3 sequence (DNA): TGTGCCAGCAGCTTGGGGGGGAGCAAAAACATTCAGTACTTC.

V is TRBV6-2 or TRBV6-3 and J is TRBJ2-7; tentatively, D is TRBD1 (6 bases). Trimming shortened V by 5 bases and J by 2 bases, and 7 bases separated the two germline ends. The CDR3 totals 12 residues. Germline CDR1 MNHEY, CDR2 SVGEGT. The CDR3 sequence is CASSGTTYEQYF. The CDR3 nucleotides are TGTGCCAGCAGTGGGACAACCTACGAGCAGTACTTC.

The V call is TRBV28, the J call TRBJ1-5; 7 bases line up with TRBD1. V lost 3 bases, J lost 2 bases, and 7 bases stayed unmatched. The CDR3 contains 16 residues. In germline, CDR1 is MDHEN, CDR2 SYDVKM. CDR3 in DNA: TGTGCCAGCAGTTTGCGACAGGGCAGGGGCAATCAGCCCCAGCATTTT. This sequence encodes CASSLRQGRGNQPQHF.

This clone came up a few times. The J gene is TRBJ1-1, the V gene TRBV5-4; perhaps TRBD1 as D (5 bases). From germline, CDR1 is SGHNT and CDR2 YYREEE (reference sequence). The CDR3 totals 12 residues. V was trimmed by 2 bases and J by 5 bases, leaving 7 bases between them. CDR3 sequence (DNA): TGTGCCAGCAGCTTAGGGGATACTGAAGCTTTCTTT. It translates to CASSLGDTEAFF.

The CDR3 DNA is TGTGCCAGCAGCGTGAGAGGTGCCCTAGGGGAAGATACGCAGTATTTT. Translated: CASSVRGALGEDTQYF. This chain uses TRBV9 with TRBJ2-3; D may be TRBD1 (5 bases). The CDR3 has 16 residues. Germline loops: CDR1 SGDLS, CDR2 YYNGEE. V lost 2 bases to trimming and J lost 5 bases, with 18 bases between them.

The chain is built from TRBV24-1 and TRBJ2-1; 8 nucleotides line up with TRBD2. Germline V gene lookup returns CDR1 KGHDR and CDR2 SFDVKD. The CDR3 is 15 residues long. V shed 0 bases and J 4 bases; nucleotides not matched to a gene: 1. The CDR3 protein is CATSDLGTSYNEQFF. The CDR3 bases are TGTGCCACCAGTGATTTGGGGACTAGTTACAATGAGCAGTTCTTC.

Only a few counts were recorded for this clone. V is TRBV6-4 and J is TRBJ2-6, with D possibly matching TRBD1 (5 bases). The CDR3 extends over 16 amino acids. Trimming removed 0 bases at V and 2 bases at J, with 8 bases between. Germline loops: CDR1 MRHNA, CDR2 SNTAGT. The CDR3 DNA reads TGTGCCAGCAGTGACTCCCAGGGAACTGGGGCCAACGTCCTGACTTTC. Translation: CASSDSQGTGANVLTF.